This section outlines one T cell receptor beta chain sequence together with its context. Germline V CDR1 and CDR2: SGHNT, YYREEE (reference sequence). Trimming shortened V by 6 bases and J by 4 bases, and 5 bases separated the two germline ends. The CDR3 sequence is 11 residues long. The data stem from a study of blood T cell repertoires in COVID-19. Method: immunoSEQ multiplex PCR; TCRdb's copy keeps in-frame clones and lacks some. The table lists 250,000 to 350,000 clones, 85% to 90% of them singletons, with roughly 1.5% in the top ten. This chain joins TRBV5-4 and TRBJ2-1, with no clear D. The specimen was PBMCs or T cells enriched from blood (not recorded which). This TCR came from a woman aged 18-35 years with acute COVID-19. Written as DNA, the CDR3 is TGTGCCAGCACCCAGTACAATGAGCAGTTCTTC. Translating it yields CASTQYNEQFF.